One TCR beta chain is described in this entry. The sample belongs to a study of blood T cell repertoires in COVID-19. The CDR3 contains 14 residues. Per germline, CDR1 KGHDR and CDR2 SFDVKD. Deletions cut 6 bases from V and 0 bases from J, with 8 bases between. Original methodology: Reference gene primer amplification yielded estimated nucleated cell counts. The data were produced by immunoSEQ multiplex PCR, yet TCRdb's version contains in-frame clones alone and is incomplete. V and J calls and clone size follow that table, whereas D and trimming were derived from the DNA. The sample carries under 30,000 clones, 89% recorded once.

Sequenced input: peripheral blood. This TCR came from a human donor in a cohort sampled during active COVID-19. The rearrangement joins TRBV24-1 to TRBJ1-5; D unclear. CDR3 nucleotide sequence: TGTGCCACCAGTCCTACCGTTAGCAATCAGCCCCAGCATTTT. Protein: CATSPTVSNQPQHF.